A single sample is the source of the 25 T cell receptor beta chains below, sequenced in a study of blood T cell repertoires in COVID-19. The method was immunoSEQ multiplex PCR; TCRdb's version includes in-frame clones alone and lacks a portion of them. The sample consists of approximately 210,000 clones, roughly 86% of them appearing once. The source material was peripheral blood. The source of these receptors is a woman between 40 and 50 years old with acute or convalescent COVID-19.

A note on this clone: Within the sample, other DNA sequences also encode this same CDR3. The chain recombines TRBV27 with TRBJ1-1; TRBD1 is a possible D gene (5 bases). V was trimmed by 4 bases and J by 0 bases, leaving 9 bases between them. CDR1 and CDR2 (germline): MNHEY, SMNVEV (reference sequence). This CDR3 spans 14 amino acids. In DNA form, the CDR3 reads TGTGCCAGCAGTTCCAGGGTATTGAACACTGAAGCTTTCTTT. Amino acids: CASSSRVLNTEAFF.

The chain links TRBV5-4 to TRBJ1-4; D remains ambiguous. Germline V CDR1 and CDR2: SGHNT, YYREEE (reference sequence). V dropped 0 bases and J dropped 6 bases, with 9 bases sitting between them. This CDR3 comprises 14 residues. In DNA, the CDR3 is TGTGCCAGCAGCTTGGGCCATGCGGATGAAAAACTGTTTTTT. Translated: CASSLGHADEKLFF.

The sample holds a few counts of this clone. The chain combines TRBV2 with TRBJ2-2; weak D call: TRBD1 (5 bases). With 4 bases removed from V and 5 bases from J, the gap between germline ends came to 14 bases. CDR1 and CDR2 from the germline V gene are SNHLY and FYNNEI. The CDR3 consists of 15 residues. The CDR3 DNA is TGTGCCAGCAGTGTCTCTAGGGGTCTAACCGGGGAGCTGTTTTTT. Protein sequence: CASSVSRGLTGELFF.

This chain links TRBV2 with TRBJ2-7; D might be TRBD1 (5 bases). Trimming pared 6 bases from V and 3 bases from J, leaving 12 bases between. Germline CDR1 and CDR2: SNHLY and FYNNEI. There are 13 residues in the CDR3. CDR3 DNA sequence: TGTGCCAGCAGACCAGGGCCAGACTACGAGCAGTACTTC. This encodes CASRPGPDYEQYF.

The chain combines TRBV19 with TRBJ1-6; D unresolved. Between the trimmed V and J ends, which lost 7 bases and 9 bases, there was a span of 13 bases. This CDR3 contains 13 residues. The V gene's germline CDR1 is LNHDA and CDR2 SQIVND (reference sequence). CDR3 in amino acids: CASNEGFISPLHF. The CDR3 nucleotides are TGTGCCAGTAATGAGGGTTTTATTTCACCCCTCCACTTT.

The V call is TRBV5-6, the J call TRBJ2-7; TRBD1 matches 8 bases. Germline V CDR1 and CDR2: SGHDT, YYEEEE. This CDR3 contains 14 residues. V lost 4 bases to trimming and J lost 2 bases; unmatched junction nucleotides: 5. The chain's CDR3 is CASSDLDRAYEQYF. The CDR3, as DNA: TGTGCCAGCAGCGATTTGGACAGGGCCTACGAGCAGTACTTC.

The CDR3 DNA reads as TGTGCTAGTGGACCCTACAGGGGGGGTGAAGCTTTCTTT. Translated, it gives CASGPYRGGEAFF. V gene TRBV12-5 combines with J gene TRBJ1-1; 8 nucleotides align to TRBD1. CDR3 size: 13 residues. Losses at the gene ends were 6 bases for V and 7 bases for J; bases not matched to a gene: 7. Germline-derived CDR1 and CDR2 are LGHNT and FRNRAP.

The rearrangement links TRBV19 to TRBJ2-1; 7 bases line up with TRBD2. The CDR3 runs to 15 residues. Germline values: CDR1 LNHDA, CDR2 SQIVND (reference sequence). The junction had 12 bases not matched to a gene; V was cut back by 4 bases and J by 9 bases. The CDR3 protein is CASSNELADWGEQFF. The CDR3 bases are TGTGCCAGTAGTAACGAGCTAGCGGATTGGGGTGAGCAGTTCTTC.

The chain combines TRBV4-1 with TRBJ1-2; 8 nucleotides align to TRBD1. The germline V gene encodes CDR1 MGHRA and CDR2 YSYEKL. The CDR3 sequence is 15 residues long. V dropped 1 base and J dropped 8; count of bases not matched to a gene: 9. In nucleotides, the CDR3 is TGCGCCAGCAGCCAAGGTTTGGGACAGGCAGCCGGCTACACCTTC. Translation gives CASSQGLGQAAGYTF.

CDR3 nucleotide sequence: TGTGCCACCAGCAGAGACGAGGTGGCGGGAGCGGACACAGATACGCAGTATTTT. It specifies CATSRDEVAGADTDTQYF. The chain combines TRBV15 with TRBJ2-3; 7 bases are shared with TRBD2. The junction had 11 bases not matched to a gene; V was cut back by 0 bases and J by 2 bases. The germline gives CDR1 LNHNV, CDR2 YYDKDF (reference sequence). The CDR3 runs 18 residues.

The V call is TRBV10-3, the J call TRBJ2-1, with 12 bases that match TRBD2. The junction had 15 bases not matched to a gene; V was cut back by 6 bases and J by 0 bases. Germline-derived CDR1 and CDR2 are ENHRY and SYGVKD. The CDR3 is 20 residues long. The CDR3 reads CAIRPPLAGGPQSSYNEQFF. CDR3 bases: TGTGCCATCAGGCCACCTCTAGCGGGGGGGCCCCAGAGCTCCTACAATGAGCAGTTCTTC.

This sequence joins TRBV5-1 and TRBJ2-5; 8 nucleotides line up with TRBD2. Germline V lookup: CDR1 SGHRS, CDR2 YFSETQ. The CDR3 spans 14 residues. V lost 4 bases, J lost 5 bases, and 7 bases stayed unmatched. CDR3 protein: CASSVSAGDETQYF. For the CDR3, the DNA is TGCGCCAGCAGCGTTTCAGCGGGAGACGAGACCCAGTACTTC. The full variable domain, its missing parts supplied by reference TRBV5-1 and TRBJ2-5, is KAGVTQTPRYLIKTRGQQVTLSCSPISGHRSVSWYQQTPGQGLQFLFEYFSETQRNKGNFPGRFSGRQFSNSRSEMNVSTLELGDSALYLCASSVSAGDETQYFGPGTRLLVL.

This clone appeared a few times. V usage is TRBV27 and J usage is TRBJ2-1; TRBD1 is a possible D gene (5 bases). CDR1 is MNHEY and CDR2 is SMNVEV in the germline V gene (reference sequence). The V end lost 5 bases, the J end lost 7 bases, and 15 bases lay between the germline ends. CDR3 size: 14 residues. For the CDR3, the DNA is TGTGCCAGCAGTCCGGACAATAATGGGAATGAGCAGTTCTTC. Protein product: CASSPDNNGNEQFF.

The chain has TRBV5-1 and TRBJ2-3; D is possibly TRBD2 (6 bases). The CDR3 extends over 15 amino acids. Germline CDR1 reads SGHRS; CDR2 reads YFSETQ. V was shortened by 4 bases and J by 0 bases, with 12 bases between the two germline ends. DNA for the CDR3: TGCGCCAGCAGCCCCGGGACTTATAGCACAGATACGCAGTATTTT. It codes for CASSPGTYSTDTQYF. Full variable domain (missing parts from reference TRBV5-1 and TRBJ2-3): KAGVTQTPRYLIKTRGQQVTLSCSPISGHRSVSWYQQTPGQGLQFLFEYFSETQRNKGNFPGRFSGRQFSNSRSEMNVSTLELGDSALYLCASSPGTYSTDTQYFGPGTRLTVL.

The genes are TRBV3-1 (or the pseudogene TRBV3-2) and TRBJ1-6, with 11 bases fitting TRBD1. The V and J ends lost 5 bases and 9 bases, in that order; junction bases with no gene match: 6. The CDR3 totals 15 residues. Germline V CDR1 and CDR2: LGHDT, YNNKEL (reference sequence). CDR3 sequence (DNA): TGTGCCAGCAGCTTGAGGACAGGGGGCTTTTCACCCCTCCACTTT. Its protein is CASSLRTGGFSPLHF.

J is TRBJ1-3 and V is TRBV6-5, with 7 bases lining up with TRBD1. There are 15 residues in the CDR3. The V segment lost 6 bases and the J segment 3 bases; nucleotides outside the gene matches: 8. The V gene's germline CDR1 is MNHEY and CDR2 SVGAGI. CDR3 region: CASSPDRVFGNTIYF. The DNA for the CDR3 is TGTGCCAGCAGCCCCGACAGGGTCTTTGGAAACACCATATATTTT.

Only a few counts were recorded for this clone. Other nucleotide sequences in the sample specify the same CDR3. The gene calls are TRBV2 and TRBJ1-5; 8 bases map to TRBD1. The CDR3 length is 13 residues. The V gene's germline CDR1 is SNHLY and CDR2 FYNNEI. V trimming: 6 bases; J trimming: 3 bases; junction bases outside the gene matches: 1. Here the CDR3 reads CASRGQANQPQHF. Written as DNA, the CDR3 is TGTGCCAGCAGGGGACAGGCCAATCAGCCCCAGCATTTT.

The CDR3 loop reads CASSTGTENTEAFF. The CDR3 DNA sequence: TGTGCCAGTAGTACCGGGACAGAGAACACTGAAGCTTTCTTT. The chain employs TRBV19 and TRBJ1-1; 7 nucleotides align to TRBD1. Germline values: CDR1 LNHDA, CDR2 SQIVND (reference sequence). This CDR3 comprises 14 residues. V lost 4 bases to trimming and J lost 1 base; unmatched junction nucleotides: 3.

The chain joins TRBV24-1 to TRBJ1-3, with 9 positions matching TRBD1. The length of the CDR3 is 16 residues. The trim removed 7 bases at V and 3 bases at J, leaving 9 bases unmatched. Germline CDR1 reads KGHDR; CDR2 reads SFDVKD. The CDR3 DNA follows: TGTGCCACCAGGGGGACAGGGACCCGATTTGGAAACACCATATATTTT. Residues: CATRGTGTRFGNTIYF.

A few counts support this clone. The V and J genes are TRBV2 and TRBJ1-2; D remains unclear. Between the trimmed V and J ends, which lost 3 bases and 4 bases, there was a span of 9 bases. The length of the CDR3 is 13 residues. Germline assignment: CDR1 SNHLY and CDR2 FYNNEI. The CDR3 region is CASSEGRIYGYTF. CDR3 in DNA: TGTGCCAGCAGTGAGGGGAGAATCTATGGCTACACCTTC.

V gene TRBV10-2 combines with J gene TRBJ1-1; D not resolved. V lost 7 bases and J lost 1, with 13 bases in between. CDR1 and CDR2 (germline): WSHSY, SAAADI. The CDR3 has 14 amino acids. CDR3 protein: CASTFSPGNTEAFF. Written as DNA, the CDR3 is TGCGCCAGCACGTTTAGTCCGGGGAACACTGAAGCTTTCTTT.

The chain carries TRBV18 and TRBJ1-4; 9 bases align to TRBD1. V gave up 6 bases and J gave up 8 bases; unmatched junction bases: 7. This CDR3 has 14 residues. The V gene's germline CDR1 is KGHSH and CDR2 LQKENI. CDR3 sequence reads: CASSTGTGYEKLFF. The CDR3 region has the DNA TGTGCCAGCTCCACCGGGACAGGGTACGAAAAACTGTTTTTT.

The CDR3 nucleotides read TGTGCCAGCAGCCTCATGGGGGGAGAGGGGGAGACCCAGTACTTC. Amino acids: CASSLMGGEGETQYF. V and J are TRBV6-6 and TRBJ2-5; TRBD2 is a possible D gene (6 bases). The CDR3 is 15 residues long. The V end lost 6 bases, the J end lost 5 bases, and 19 bases lay between the germline ends. The germline V gene encodes CDR1 MNHNY and CDR2 SVGAGI (reference sequence).

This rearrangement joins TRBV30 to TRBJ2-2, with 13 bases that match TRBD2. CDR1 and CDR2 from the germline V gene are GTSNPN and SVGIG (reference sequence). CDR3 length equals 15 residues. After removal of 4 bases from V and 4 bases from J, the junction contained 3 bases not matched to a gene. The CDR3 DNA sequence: TGTGCCTGGACCCGGACTAGCGGGAGCACCGGGGAGCTGTTTTTT. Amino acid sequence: CAWTRTSGSTGELFF.

The CDR3 DNA sequence: TGTGCCAGCAGCGCCGGACAGGGGTGGGACGAGCAGTACTTC. Residues: CASSAGQGWDEQYF. This chain links TRBV9 with TRBJ2-7; 9 bases are a match to TRBD1. Trimming removed 3 bases from V and 5 bases from J; junction bases left unmatched: 6. The CDR3 has 14 amino acids. Germline V lookup: CDR1 SGDLS, CDR2 YYNGEE.